The source of this T cell receptor beta chain is a study of CD8+ T cells in alopecia areata. Study-wide results and limits: In scalp and blood, many expanded lesional clones persisted during tofacitinib.

On this clone itself: The antigen is undetermined.

The treatment was: oral pan-JAK inhibitor, 5-10 mg twice daily. Sequencing relied on a cDNA template that was reverse transcribed from extracted RNA. Clones were sequenced by immunoSEQ multiplex PCR, and TCRdb holds only the in-frame ones, with some missing. The repertoire includes approximately 180,000 clones, about three fifths of them detected once, and 1.3% sits in the top ten. V was clipped by 5 bases and J by 5 bases; unmatched bases: 5. The CDR3 covers 15 residues. Germline V gene sequence: CDR1 SGHTA, CDR2 FQGNSA. This chain connects TRBV7-2 to TRBJ2-1, with 11 positions matching TRBD2. This receptor was taken from a human donor with alopecia areata. The material was CD4+ T cells sorted from blood, obtained between weeks 49 and 50, from a patient treated with tofacitinib. DNA of the CDR3: TGTGCCAGCAGCCGTTCTAGCGGGGGGCACAATGAGCAGTTCTTC. It translates to CASSRSSGGHNEQFF.